The clone carrying this TCR beta chain has more than one count but fewer than ten. Trimming shortened V by 5 bases and J by 0 bases, and 11 bases separated the two germline ends. CDR1 LNHDA and CDR2 SQIVND come from the germline V gene (reference sequence). CDR3 length: 16 amino acids. The data were obtained in a study of blood T cell repertoires in COVID-19. Sequencing was performed with immunoSEQ multiplex PCR; in TCRdb, only in-frame clones are kept and a portion is missing. The table lists around 290,000 clones, around 90% of them singletons, with about 1.7% in the top ten. Participant ages covered about 18 to 100 years across around 22 US areas. Participants reported their clinical history, and cohort assignment relied on those reports. Recovered participants had two consecutive negative NP/OP PCR tests, healthcare professional clearance, or symptom resolution.

Sequenced sample: PBMCs or T cells enriched from blood (not recorded which). The TCR sequence derives from a woman aged 40 to 50 who had recovered from COVID-19. This sequence joins TRBV19 and TRBJ2-6; D is possibly TRBD1 (5 bases). The CDR3 here is CASSWGGSSGANVLTF. CDR3 DNA sequence: TGTGCCAGTAGTTGGGGCGGTAGCTCTGGGGCCAACGTCCTGACTTTC.